This is a list of T cell receptor beta chains from one sample in a study of cytomegalovirus exposure and HLA in healthy donors. This table comes from immunoSEQ multiplex PCR, and its TCRdb copy is limited to in-frame clones, with some not included. The sample consists of under 110,000 clones, roughly 71% of them appearing once. Sequences were obtained from PBMCs. The receptors stem from a man aged 45-65 years in good health and CMV-seronegative. CDR3s include the opening cysteine and the closing phenylalanine or tryptophan.

TRBV5-4,15,CASSLVDRGRGGYTF
TRBV14,16,CASSRTRGGSTDTQYF
TRBV7-9,16,CASSLAGAGADQPQHF
TRBV30,14,CAWSVPGGNWGYTF
TRBV7-8,14,CASSGTVGTGELFF
TRBV7-9,14,CASSLLARNNGQFF
TRBV5-4,15,CASSLGGQPYNEQFF
TRBV4-1,17,CASSQVGSGGLADTQYF
TRBV29-1,12,CSVDVLTGELFF
TRBV18,17,CASSIDRVGTRSYGYTF
TRBV7-6,12,CASSLEGGSAFF
TRBV27,12,CASSLHGGELFF
TRBV27,13,CASSPLGGAEQYF
TRBV6-5,14,CASTPLAGEDTQYF
TRBV15,14,CATPGTVRGAGYTF
TRBV7-2,16,CASSTPGATLNTEAFF
TRBV5-1,15,CASTPETAINEGQFF
TRBV11-2,14,CASSPGDRSYEQYF
TRBV18,14,CASSPPARNTEAFF
TRBV7-2,13,CASSLSGVNEQFF
TRBV7-2,15,CASSLGGRRAGNIYF
TRBV7-9,17,CASSLGPTSGTTYEQYF
TRBV27,14,CASRQTGGNQPQHF
TRBV7-9,16,CASSLGLAGGQDTQYF
TRBV5-1,16,CASSRESQGGRKTQYF
TRBV10-1,14,CASSEGQGGTEAFF